The T cell receptor beta chain under discussion was sequenced for a study of radiation and T cells in renal cell carcinoma. General study results and limits: No pretreatment tumor biopsies were available for baseline clonotypes.

V dropped 0 bases and J dropped 3 bases, with 6 bases sitting between them. The germline gives CDR1 SGHAT, CDR2 FQNNGV. The CDR3 consists of 14 residues. Sample time point: blood 4 weeks post-SBRT, at nephrectomy. The treatment is: 15 Gy SBRT to primary tumor, nephrectomy 4 weeks later. About this clone itself: No antigen is known for it.

Clones were sequenced by immunoSEQ multiplex PCR, and TCRdb holds only the in-frame ones, with some missing. This sample has some 78,000 clones; 80% to 90% occur once, and the top ten carry about 5.8%. Specimen: blood, collected from a patient whose treatment included radiotherapy and nephrectomy. This TCR came from a woman between 65 and 79 years old with renal cell carcinoma. The chain employs TRBV11-2 and TRBJ1-3; D perhaps matches TRBD1 (6 bases). In nucleotides, the CDR3 is TGTGCCAGCAGCTTAGACAGGGGTGGAAACACCATATATTTT. Its protein is CASSLDRGGNTIYF.